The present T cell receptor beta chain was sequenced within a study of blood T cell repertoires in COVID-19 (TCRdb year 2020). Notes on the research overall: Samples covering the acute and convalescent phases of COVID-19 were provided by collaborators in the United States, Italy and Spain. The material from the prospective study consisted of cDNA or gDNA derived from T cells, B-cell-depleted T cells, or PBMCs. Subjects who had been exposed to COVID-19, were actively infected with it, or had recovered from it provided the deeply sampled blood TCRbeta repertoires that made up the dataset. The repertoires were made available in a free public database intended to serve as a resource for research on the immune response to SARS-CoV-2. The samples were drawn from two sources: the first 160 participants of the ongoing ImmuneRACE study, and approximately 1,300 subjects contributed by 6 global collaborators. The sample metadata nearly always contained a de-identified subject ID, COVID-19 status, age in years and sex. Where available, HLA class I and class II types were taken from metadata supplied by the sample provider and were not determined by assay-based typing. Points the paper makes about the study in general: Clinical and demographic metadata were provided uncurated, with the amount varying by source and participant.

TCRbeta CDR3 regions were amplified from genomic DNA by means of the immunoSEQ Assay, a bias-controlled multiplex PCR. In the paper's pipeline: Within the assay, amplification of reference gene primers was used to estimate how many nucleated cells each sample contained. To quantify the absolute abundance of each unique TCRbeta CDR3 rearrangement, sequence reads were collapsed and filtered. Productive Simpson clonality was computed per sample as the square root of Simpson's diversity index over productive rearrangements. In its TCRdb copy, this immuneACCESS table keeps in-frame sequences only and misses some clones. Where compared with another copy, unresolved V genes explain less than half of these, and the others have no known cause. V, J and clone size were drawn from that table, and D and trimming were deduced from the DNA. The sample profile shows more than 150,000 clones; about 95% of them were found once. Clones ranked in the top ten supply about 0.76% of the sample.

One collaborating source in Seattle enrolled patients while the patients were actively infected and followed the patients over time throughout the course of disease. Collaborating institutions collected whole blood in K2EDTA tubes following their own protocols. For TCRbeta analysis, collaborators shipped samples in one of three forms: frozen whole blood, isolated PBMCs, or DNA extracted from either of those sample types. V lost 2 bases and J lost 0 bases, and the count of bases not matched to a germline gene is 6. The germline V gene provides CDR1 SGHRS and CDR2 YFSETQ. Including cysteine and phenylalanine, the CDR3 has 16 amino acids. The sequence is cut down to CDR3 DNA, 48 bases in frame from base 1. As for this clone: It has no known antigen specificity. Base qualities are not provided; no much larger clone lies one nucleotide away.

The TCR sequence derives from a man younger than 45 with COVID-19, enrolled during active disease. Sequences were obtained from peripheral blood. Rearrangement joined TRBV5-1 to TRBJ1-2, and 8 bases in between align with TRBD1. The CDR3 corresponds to CASSFGQGAANYGYTF. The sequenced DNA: TGCGCCAGCAGCTTCGGGCAGGGGGCCGCTAACTATGGCTACACCTTC.